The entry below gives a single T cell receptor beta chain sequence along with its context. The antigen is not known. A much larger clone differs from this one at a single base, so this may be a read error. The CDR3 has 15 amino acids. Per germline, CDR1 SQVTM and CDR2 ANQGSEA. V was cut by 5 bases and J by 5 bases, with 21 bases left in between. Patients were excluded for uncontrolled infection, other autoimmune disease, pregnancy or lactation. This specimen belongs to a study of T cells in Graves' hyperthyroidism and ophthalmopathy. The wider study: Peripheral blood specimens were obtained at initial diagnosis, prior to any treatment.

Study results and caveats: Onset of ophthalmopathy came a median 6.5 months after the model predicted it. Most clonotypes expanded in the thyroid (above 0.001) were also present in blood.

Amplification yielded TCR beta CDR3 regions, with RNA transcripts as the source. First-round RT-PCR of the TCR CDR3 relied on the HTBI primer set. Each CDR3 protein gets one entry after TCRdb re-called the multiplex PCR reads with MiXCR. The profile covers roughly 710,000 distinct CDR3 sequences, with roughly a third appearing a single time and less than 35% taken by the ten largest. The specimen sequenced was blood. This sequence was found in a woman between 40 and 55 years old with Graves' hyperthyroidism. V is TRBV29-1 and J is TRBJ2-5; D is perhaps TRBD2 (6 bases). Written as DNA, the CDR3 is TGCAGCGTTCAGGTCGGCGGGGTTATTACTGAGACCCAGTACTTC. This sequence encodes CSVQVGGVITETQYF.